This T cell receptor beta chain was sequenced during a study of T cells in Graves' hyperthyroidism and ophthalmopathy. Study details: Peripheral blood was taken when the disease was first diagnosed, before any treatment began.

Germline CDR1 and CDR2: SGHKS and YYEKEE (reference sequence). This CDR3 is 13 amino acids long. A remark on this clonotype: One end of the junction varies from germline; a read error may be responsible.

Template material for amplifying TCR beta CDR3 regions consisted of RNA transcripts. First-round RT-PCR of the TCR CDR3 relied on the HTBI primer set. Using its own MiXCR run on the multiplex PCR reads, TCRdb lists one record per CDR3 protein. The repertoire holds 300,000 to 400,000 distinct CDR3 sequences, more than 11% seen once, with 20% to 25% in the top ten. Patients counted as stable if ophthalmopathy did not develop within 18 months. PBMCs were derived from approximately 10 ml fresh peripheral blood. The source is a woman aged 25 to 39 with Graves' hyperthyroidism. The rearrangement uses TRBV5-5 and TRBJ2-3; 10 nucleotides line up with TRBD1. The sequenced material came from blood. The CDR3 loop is CASSGQGTDTQCF. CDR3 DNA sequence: TGTGCCAGCTCGGGACAGGGGACAGATACGCAGTGTTTT.